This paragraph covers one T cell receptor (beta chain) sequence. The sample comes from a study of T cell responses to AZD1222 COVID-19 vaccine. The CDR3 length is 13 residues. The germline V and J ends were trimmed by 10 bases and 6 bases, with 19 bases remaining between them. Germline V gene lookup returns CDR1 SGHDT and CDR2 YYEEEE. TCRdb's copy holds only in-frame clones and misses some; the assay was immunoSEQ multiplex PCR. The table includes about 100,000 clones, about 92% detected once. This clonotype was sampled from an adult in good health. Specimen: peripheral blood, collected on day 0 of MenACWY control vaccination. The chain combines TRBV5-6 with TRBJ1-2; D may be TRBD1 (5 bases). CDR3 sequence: CASHGTRGHGYTF. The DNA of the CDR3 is TGTGCCTCGCACGGGACCCGAGGGCATGGCTACACCTTC.